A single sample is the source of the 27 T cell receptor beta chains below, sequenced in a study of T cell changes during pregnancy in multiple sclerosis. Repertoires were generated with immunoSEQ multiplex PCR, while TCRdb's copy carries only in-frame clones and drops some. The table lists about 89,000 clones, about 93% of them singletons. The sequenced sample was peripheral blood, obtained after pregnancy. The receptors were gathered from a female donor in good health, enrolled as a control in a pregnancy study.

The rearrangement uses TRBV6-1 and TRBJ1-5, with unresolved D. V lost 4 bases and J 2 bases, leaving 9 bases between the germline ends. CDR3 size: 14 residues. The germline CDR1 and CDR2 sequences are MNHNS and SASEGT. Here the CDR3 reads CASSAREGNQPQHF. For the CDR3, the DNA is TGTGCCAGCAGTGCCAGAGAGGGCAATCAGCCCCAGCATTTT.

The chain's CDR3 is CASSDEQGGRSEQYF. The CDR3 region has the DNA TGTGCCAGCAGTGACGAACAAGGGGGCCGGAGCGAGCAGTACTTC. This chain joins TRBV2 and TRBJ2-7; 7 nucleotides line up with TRBD1. The germline V gene encodes CDR1 SNHLY and CDR2 FYNNEI. With V trimmed by 3 bases and J by 6 bases, 11 bases remained unmatched. The CDR3 covers 15 residues. Based on the CDR3 plus reference TRBV2 and TRBJ2-7, the full variable domain is EPEVTQTPSHQVTQMGQEVILRCVPISNHLYFYWYRQILGQKVEFLVSFYNNEISEKSEIFDDQFSVERPDGSNFTLKIRSTKLEDSAMYFCASSDEQGGRSEQYFGPGTRLTVT.

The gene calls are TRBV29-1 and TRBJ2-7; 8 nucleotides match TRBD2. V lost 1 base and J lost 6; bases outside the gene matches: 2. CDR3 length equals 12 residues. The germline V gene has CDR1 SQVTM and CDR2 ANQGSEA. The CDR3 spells CSVEAGGVEQYF. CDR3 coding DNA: TGCAGCGTTGAAGCGGGAGGGGTCGAGCAGTACTTC.

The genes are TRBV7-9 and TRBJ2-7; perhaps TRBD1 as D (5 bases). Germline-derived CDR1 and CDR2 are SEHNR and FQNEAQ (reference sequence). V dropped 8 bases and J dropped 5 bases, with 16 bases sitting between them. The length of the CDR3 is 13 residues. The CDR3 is CASAQGGIDEQYF. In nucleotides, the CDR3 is TGTGCCAGCGCGCAGGGTGGTATTGACGAGCAGTACTTC.

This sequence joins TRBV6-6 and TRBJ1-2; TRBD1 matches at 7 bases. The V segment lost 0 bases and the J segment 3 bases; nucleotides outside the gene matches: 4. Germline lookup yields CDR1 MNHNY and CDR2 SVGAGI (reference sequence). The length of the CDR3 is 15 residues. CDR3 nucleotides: TGTGCCAGCAGTTACTCGACAGGGATGGACTATGGCTACACCTTC. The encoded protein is CASSYSTGMDYGYTF.

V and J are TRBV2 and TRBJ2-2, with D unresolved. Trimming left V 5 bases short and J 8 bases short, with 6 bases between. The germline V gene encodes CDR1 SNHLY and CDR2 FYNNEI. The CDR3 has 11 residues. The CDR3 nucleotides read TGTGCCAGCAGTTTCTTGGGGGAGCTGTTTTTT. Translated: CASSFLGELFF.

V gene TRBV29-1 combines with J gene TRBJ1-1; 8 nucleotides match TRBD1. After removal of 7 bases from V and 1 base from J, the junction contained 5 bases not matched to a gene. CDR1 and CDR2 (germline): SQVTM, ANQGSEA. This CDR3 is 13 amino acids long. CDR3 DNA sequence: TGCAGCGCCCGGGACAGGCAGAACACTGAAGCTTTCTTT. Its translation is CSARDRQNTEAFF.

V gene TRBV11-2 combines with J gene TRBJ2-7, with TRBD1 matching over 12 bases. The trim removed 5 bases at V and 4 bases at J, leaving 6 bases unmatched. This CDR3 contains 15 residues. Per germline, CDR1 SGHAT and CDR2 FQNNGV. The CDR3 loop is CASSPRDRGPYEQYF. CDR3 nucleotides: TGTGCCAGCAGCCCCCGGGACAGGGGGCCGTACGAGCAGTACTTC.

CDR3: CASSLLLGQGSYNEQFF. In DNA form, the CDR3 reads TGCGCCAGCAGCCTCCTCCTGGGACAGGGCTCCTACAATGAGCAGTTCTTC. The gene calls are TRBV5-1 and TRBJ2-1; TRBD1 aligns across 9 bases. V was clipped by 4 bases and J by 0 bases; unmatched bases: 8. The CDR3 totals 17 residues. The germline V gene has CDR1 SGHRS and CDR2 YFSETQ.

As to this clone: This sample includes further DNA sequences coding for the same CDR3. The CDR3 coding sequence is TGTGCCAGCAGTGTTGGCGATACGCAGTATTTT. The encoded protein is CASSVGDTQYF. The chain carries TRBV2 and TRBJ2-3, with unresolved D. Germline loops: CDR1 SNHLY, CDR2 FYNNEI. This CDR3 spans 11 amino acids. V gave up 4 bases and J gave up 6 bases, with 5 bases separating them.

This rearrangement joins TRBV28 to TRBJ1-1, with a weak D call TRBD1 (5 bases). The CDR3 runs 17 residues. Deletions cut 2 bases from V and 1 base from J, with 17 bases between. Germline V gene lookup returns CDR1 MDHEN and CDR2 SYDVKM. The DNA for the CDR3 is TGTGCCAGCAGTTTACTCGTAGGGGCCAAAGGGAACACTGAAGCTTTCTTT. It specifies CASSLLVGAKGNTEAFF.

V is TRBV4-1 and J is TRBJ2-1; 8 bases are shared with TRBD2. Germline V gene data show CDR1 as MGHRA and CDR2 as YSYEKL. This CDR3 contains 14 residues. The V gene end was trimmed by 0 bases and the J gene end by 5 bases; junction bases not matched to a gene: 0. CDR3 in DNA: TGCGCCAGCAGCCAAGAACTAGCGGACAATGAGCAGTTCTTC. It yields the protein CASSQELADNEQFF.

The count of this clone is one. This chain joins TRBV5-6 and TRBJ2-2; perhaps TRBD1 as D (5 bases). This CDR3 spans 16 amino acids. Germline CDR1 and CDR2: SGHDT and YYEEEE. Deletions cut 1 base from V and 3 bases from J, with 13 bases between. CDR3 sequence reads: CASSLYQGRDTGELFF. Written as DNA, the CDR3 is TGTGCCAGCAGCTTGTATCAGGGAAGGGACACCGGGGAGCTGTTTTTT.

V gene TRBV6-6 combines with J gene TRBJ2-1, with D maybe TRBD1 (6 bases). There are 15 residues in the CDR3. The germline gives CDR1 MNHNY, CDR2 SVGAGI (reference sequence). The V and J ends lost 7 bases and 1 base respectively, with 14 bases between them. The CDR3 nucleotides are TGTGCCAGCACCCTGGGGGCGGCATCCTACAATGAGCAGTTCTTC. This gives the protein CASTLGAASYNEQFF.

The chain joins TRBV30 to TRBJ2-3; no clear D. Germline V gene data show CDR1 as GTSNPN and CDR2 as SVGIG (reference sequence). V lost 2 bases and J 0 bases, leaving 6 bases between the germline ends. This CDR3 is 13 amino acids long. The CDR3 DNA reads TGTGCCTGGAGTTACACGAGCACAGATACGCAGTATTTT. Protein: CAWSYTSTDTQYF.

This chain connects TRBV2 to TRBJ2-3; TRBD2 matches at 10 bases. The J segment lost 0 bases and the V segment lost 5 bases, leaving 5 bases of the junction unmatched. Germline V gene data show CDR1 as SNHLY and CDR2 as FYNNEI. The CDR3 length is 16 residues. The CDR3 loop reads CASSPLAGESTDTQYF. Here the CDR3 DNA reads TGTGCCAGCAGTCCTCTAGCGGGGGAGAGCACAGATACGCAGTATTTT.

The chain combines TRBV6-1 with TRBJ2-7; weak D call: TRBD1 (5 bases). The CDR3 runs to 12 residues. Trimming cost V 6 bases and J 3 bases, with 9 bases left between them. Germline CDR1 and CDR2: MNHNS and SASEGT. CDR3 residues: CASSVDIYEQYF. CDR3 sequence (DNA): TGTGCCAGCAGCGTGGACATCTACGAGCAGTACTTC.

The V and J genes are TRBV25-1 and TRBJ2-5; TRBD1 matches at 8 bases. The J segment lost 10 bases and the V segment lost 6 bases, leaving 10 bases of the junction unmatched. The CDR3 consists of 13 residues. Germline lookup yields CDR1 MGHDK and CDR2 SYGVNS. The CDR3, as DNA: TGTGCCAGCAGCAACCTATCTGACAGGGGCCAGTACTTC. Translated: CASSNLSDRGQYF. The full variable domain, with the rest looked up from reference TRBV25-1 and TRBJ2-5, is EADIYQTPRYLVIGTGKKITLECSQTMGHDKMYWYQQDPGMELHLIHYSYGVNSTEKGDLSSESTVSRIRTEHFPLTLESARPSHTSQYLCASSNLSDRGQYFGPGTRLLVL.

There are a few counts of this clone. The CDR3 protein is CASSPRGSTDTQYF. CDR3 nucleotide sequence: TGCGCCAGCAGCCCTCGGGGGAGCACAGATACGCAGTATTTT. This chain connects TRBV5-1 to TRBJ2-3, with D possibly TRBD2 on 6 matching bases. This CDR3 contains 14 residues. The germline V gene has CDR1 SGHRS and CDR2 YFSETQ. V was clipped by 4 bases and J by 0 bases, with 9 bases between them. The whole variable domain, remainder taken from reference TRBV5-1 and TRBJ2-3, is KAGVTQTPRYLIKTRGQQVTLSCSPISGHRSVSWYQQTPGQGLQFLFEYFSETQRNKGNFPGRFSGRQFSNSRSEMNVSTLELGDSALYLCASSPRGSTDTQYFGPGTRLTVL.

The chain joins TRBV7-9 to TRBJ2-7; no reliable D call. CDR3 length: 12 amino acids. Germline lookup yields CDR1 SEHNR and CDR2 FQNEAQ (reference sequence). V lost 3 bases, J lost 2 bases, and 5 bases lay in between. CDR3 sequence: CASSLATYEQYF. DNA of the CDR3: TGTGCCAGCAGCTTGGCCACCTACGAGCAGTACTTC.

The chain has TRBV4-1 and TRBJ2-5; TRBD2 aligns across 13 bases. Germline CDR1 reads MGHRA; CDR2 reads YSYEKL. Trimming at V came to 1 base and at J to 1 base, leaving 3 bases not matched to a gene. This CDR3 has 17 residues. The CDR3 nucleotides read TGCGCCAGCAGCCAAGGGGGACTAGCGGGACTCCAAGAGACCCAGTACTTC. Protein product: CASSQGGLAGLQETQYF.

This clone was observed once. CDR3 residues: CASSRGQKINYGYTF. CDR3 nucleotides: TGTGCCAGCTCACGAGGGCAGAAGATTAACTATGGCTACACCTTC. The genes are TRBV7-8 and TRBJ1-2; D is unclear. V was clipped by 8 bases and J by 1 base, with 17 bases between them. CDR3 length: 15 amino acids. The germline CDR1 and CDR2 sequences are SGHVS and FQNEAQ.

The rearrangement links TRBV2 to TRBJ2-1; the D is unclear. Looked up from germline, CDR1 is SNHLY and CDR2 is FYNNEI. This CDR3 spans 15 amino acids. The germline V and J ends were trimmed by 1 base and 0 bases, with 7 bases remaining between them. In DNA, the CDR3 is TGTGCCAGCAGTGAAGGCCCTAGCTCCTACAATGAGCAGTTCTTC. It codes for CASSEGPSSYNEQFF.

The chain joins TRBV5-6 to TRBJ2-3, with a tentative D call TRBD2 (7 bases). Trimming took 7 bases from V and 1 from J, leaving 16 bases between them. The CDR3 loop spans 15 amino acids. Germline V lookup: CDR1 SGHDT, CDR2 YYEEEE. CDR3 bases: TGTGCCAGCCAGAGGGGGGGCCGACGCACAGATACGCAGTATTTT. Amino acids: CASQRGGRRTDTQYF.

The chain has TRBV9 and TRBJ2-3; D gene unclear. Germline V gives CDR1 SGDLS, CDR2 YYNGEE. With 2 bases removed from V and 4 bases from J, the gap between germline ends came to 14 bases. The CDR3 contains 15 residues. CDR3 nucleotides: TGTGCCAGCAGCGTCTGGAGTGGCGGCGCAGATACGCAGTATTTT. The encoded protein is CASSVWSGGADTQYF.

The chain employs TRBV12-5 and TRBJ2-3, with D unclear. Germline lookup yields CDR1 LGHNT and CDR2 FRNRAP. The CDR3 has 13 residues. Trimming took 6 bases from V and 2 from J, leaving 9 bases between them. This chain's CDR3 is CASGKRNTDTQYF. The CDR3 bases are TGTGCTAGTGGGAAGCGCAACACAGATACGCAGTATTTT.

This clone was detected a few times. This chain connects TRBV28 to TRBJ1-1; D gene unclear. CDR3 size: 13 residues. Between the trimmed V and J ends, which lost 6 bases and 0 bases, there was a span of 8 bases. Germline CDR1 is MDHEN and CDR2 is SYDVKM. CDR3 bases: TGTGCCAGCAGCCCCGGAGTGAACACTGAAGCTTTCTTT. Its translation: CASSPGVNTEAFF.